This T cell receptor (beta chain) was obtained from a study of shared clonotypes between healthy human individuals. Points from the study as a whole: The sole specimen, blood, was sampled, and tissue repertoires likely differ. Rarefaction analysis demonstrated incomplete sorted-subset sequencing notwithstanding large depth.

Several immunoSEQ plates held equal portions of the genomic DNA taken from each subset. Here immunoSEQ multiplex PCR was the method, and the copy in TCRdb shows in-frame clones only, minus some. The table records some 1.5 million clones, over 95% of them present only once. In the case of this clone: No antigen is known for it.

CDR3 length: 14 residues. Germline V gene lookup returns CDR1 SGHRS and CDR2 YFSETQ. Between the trimmed V and J ends, which lost 0 bases and 3 bases, there was a span of 7 bases. The chain combines TRBV5-1 with TRBJ1-3, with D uncertain. Sequencing input: naive CD4+ T cells sorted from blood. Subset here: CD45RA+ positively selected. The receptor was isolated from a man aged 25 to 40 in good health. The CDR3 coding sequence is TGCGCCAGCAGCTTGGCCCGAGGTGGAAACACCATATATTTT. Translated: CASSLARGGNTIYF.